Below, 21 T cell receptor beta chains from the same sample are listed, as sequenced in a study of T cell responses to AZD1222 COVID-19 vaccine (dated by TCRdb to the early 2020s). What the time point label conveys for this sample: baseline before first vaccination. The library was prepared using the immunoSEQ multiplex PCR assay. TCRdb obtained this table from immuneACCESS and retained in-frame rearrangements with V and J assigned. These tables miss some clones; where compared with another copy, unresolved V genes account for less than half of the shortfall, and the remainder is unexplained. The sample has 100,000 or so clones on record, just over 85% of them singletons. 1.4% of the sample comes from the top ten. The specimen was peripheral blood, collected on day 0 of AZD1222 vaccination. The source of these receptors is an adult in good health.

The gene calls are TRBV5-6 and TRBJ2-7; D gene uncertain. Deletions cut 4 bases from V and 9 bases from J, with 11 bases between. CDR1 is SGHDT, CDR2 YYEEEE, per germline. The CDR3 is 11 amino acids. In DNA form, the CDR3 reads TGTGCCAGCAGCAAATCTAAGACGCAGTACTTC. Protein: CASSKSKTQYF.

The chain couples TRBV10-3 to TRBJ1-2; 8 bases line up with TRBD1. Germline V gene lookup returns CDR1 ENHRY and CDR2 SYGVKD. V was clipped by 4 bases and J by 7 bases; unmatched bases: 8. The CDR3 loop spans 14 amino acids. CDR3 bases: TGTGCCATCAGTGCTGTAGACAGGGGACGTGGCTACACCTTC. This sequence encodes CAISAVDRGRGYTF.

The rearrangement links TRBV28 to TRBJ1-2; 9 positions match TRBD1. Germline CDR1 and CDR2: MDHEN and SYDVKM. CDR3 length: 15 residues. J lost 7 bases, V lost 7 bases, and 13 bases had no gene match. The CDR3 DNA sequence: TGTGCCAGCACCTTCATACACAGGGGGCTCCGTGGCTACACCTTC. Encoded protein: CASTFIHRGLRGYTF.

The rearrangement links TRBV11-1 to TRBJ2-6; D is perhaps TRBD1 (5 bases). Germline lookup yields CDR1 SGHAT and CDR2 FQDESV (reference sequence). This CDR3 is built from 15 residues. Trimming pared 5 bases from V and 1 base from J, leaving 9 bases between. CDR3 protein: CASSHQGSGANVLTF. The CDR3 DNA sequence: TGTGCCAGCAGCCATCAGGGATCTGGGGCCAACGTCCTGACTTTC. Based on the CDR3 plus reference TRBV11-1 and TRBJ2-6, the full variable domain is EAEVAQSPRYKITEKSQAVAFWCDPISGHATLYWYRQILGQGPELLVQFQDESVVDDSQLPKDRFSAERLKGVDSTLKIQPAELGDSAMYLCASSHQGSGANVLTFGAGSRLTVL.

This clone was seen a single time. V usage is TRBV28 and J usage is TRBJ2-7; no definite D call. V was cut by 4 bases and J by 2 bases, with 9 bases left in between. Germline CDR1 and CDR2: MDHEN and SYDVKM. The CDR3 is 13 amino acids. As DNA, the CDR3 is TGTGCCAGCAGTTCGTTTACAACCTACGAGCAGTACTTC. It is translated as CASSSFTTYEQYF.

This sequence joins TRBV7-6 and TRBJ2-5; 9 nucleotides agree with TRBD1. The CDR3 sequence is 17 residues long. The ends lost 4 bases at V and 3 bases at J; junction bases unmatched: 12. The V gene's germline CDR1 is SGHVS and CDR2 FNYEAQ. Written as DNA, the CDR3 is TGTGCCAGCAGCTCATCGGACAGGGGCCGAAGGAAAGAGACCCAGTACTTC. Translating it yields CASSSSDRGRRKETQYF.

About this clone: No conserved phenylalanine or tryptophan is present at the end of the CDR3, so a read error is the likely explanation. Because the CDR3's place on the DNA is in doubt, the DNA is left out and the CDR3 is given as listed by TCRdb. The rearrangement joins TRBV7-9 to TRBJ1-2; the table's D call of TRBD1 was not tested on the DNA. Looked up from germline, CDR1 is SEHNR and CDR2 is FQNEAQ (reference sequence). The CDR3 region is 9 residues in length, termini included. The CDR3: CASSLETGN.

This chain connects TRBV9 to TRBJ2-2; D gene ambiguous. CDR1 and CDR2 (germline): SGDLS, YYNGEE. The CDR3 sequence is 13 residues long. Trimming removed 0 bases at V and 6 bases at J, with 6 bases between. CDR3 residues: CASSVEGSGELFF. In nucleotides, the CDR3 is TGTGCCAGCAGCGTAGAGGGCTCCGGGGAGCTGTTTTTT. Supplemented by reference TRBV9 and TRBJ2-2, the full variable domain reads DSGVTQTPKHLITATGQRVTLRCSPRSGDLSVYWYQQSLDQGLQFLIQYYNGEERAKGNILERFSAQQFPDLHSELNLSSLELGDSALYFCASSVEGSGELFFGEGSRLTVL.

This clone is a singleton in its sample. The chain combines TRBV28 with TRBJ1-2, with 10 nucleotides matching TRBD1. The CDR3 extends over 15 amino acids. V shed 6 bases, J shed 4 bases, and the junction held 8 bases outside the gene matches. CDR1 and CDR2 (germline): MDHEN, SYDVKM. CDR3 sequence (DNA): TGTGCCAGCAGCTTTATGGGACAGGGGAGCTATGGCTACACCTTC. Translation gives CASSFMGQGSYGYTF.

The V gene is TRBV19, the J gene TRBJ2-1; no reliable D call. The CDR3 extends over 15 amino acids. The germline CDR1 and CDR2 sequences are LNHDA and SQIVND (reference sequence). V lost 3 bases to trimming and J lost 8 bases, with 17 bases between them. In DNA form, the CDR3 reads TGTGCCAGTAGTATTAATTCTCCCCCTTTGGATGAGCAGTTCTTC. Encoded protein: CASSINSPPLDEQFF.

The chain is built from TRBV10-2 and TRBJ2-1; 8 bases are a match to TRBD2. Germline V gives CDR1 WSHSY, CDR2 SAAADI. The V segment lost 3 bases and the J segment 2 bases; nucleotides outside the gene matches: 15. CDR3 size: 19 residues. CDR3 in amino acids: CASSDPRRSSGDAYNEQFF. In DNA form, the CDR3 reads TGCGCCAGCAGTGACCCTCGACGGAGTAGCGGGGATGCCTACAATGAGCAGTTCTTC.

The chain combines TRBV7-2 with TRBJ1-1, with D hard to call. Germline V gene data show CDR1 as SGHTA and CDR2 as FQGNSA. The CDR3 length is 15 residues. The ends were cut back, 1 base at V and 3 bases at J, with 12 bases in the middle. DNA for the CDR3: TGTGCCAGCAGCTTAGACGGAACAGCTGACACTGAAGCTTTCTTT. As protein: CASSLDGTADTEAFF.

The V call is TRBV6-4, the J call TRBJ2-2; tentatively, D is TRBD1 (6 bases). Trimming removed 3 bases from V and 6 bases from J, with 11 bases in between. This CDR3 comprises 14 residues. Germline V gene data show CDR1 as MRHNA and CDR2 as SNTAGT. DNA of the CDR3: TGTGCCAGCAGTGAGGGGGCTACCGCCGGGGAGCTGTTTTTT. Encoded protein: CASSEGATAGELFF.

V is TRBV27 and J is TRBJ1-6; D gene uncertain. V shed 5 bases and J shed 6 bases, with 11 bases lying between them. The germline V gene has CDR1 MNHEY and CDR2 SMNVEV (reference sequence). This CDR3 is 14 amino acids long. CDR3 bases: TGTGCCAGCAGTCCCGCGGAGGGTAATTCACCCCTCCACTTT. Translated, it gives CASSPAEGNSPLHF.

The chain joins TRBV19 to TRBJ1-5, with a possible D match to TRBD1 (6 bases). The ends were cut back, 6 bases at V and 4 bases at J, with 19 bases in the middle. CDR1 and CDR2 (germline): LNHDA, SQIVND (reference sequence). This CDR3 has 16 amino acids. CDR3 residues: CASSPPPGAGNQPQHF. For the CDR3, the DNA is TGTGCCAGTAGCCCCCCCCCAGGGGCGGGTAATCAGCCCCAGCATTTT.

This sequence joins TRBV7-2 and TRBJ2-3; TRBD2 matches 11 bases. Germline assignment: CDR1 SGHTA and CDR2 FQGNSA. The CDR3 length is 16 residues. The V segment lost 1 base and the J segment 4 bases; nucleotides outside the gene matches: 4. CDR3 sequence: CASSLGLAGGADTQYF. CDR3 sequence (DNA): TGTGCCAGCAGCTTAGGATTAGCGGGAGGGGCAGATACGCAGTATTTT.

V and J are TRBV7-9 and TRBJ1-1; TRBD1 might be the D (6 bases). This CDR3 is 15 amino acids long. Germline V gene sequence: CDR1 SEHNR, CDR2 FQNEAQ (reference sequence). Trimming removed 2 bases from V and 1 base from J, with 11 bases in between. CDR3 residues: CASSLLGGGNTEAFF. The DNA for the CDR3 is TGTGCCAGCAGCTTATTGGGGGGCGGGAACACTGAAGCTTTCTTT.

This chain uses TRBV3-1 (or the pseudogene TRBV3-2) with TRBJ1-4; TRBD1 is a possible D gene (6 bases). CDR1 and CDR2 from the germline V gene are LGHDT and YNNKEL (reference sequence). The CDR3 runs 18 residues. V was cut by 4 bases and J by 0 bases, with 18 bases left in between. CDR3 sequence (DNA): TGTGCCAGCAGCCTGTATTCAGGACAGACCACAACTAATGAAAAACTGTTTTTT. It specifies CASSLYSGQTTTNEKLFF.

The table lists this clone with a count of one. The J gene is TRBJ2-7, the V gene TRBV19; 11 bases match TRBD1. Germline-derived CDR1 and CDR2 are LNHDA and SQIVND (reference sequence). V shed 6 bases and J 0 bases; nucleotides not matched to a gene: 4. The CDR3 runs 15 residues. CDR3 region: CASRGDRGNSYEQYF. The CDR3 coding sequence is TGTGCCAGTAGAGGGGACAGGGGGAACTCCTACGAGCAGTACTTC.

The CDR3 sequence: CASSSPRLGDSQHF. The DNA of the CDR3 is TGTGCCAGCAGTTCCCCCCGTCTCGGGGACTCCCAGCATTTT. The chain combines TRBV28 with TRBJ1-5; D possibly corresponds to TRBD1 (5 bases). CDR3 length equals 14 residues. CDR1 and CDR2 from the germline V gene are MDHEN and SYDVKM. Trimming cost V 4 bases and J 11 bases, with 18 bases left between them.

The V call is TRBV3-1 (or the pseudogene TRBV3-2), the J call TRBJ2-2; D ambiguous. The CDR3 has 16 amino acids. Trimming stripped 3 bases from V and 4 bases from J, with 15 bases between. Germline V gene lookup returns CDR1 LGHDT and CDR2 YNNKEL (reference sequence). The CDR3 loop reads CASSQEDIYLTGELFF. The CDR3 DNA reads TGTGCCAGCAGCCAGGAAGATATATACCTCACCGGGGAGCTGTTTTTT.